This T cell receptor beta chain was sequenced in a study of CD8+ T cells in alopecia areata. CDR1 is MNHEY, CDR2 SMNVEV, per germline (reference sequence). Unmatched junction bases numbered 8, after V lost 3 bases and J lost 8 bases. The CDR3 is made up of 15 amino acids. Notes on the study in general: Clarity of TCR sharing across patients fell short of that in mice, possibly HLA-related.

RNA extraction and reverse transcription yielded cDNA as sequencing template. Sequenced by immunoSEQ multiplex PCR; TCRdb stores in-frame clones only, minus some. The sample shows roughly 75,000 clones, approximately 58% of them seen only once. Details on this clone: Its antigen remains unidentified.

This chain joins TRBV27 and TRBJ1-2; 11 nucleotides agree with TRBD1. The specimen was CD8+ T cells sorted from blood, collected at week 0. This clonotype was obtained from a human donor with alopecia areata. The CDR3 DNA reads as TGTGCCAGCAGTTTTGGAGGACAGGGGGCGGGGGGCTACACCTTC. This encodes CASSFGGQGAGGYTF.